Given below is one T cell receptor (beta chain) in context. Its target is not known. Trimming removed 6 bases from V and 2 bases from J; junction bases left unmatched: 13. CDR1 and CDR2 from the germline V gene are SGDLS and YYNGEE. The length of the CDR3 is 18 residues. The repertoire was sequenced with immunoSEQ multiplex PCR; TCRdb's copy has only in-frame clones and lacks some. The sample includes over 1,000 clones, around 20% of them seen just once. This entry belongs to a study of T cells in localized non-small cell lung cancer. Study-wide points: Uninvolved adjacent lung had higher T cell clonality than tumor and all other tissues. A raised T cell density in blood coincided with lengthier overall survival. When the top 100 tumor clones were examined, a median about 60 of them also appeared in the adjacent lung, which was paired and uninvolved.

Neighboring lung without atypia was obtained no less than 2 cm from the tumor margin. The sample was normal lung tissue next to the tumor, taken before any cancer treatment. This rearrangement joins TRBV9 to TRBJ2-6; 8 nucleotides agree with TRBD1. The TCR sequence derives from a woman aged 35 to 70 with stage I lung adenocarcinoma. The CDR3 loop reads CASTAGGRGSPGANVLTF. CDR3 DNA sequence: TGTGCCAGCACGGCAGGGGGCAGGGGATCCCCTGGGGCCAACGTCCTGACTTTC.